A single sample is the source of the 7 T cell receptor beta chains below, sequenced in a study of shared T cell receptors in the human thymus (TCRdb year 2021). Library preparation was by the immunoSEQ multiplex PCR assay. The source is immuneACCESS, and TCRdb retained only in-frame sequences with V and J called. Part of the clones is not carried over; for the studies checked, unresolved V genes explain less than half of this, and the remainder is unexplained. For this sample the table gives 630,000 or so clones, of which 70% to 90% were detected only once. Roughly 0.0094% of the sample rests with the top ten. The same sample was also used in a study of human thymus T cells.

Sequencing was carried out using thymocytes. The receptors were gathered from a boy in the first two years of life with a congenital heart defect. Donor details come from another sample of the same person, matched by shared clones.

The genes are TRBV27 and TRBJ2-7; no definite D call. The ends were cut back, 0 bases at V and 2 bases at J, with 8 bases in the middle. From germline, CDR1 is MNHEY and CDR2 SMNVEV (reference sequence). The CDR3 loop spans 14 amino acids. CDR3 protein: CASSLSLGTYEQYF. The CDR3 DNA sequence: TGTGCCAGCAGTTTATCCCTAGGAACCTACGAGCAGTACTTC.

The chain carries TRBV5-1 and TRBJ1-2; 9 nucleotides match TRBD1. The CDR3 covers 14 residues. Per germline, CDR1 SGHRS and CDR2 YFSETQ. V gave up 0 bases and J gave up 5 bases; unmatched junction bases: 2. The CDR3 coding sequence is TGCGCCAGCAGCTTGGGGGACAGGGAATATGGCTACACCTTC. It codes for CASSLGDREYGYTF.

The chain has TRBV11-2 and TRBJ2-7, with a possible D match to TRBD1 (6 bases). Between the trimmed V and J ends, which lost 8 bases and 2 bases, there was a span of 13 bases. CDR1 is SGHAT, CDR2 FQNNGV, per germline. The CDR3 totals 13 residues. The CDR3 region is CASGRRGTYEQYF. CDR3 nucleotide sequence: TGTGCCAGCGGCCGAAGGGGGACCTACGAGCAGTACTTC.

The chain's CDR3 is CASSATGPSQPQHF. DNA of the CDR3: TGTGCCAGCTCAGCCACAGGGCCATCTCAGCCCCAGCATTTT. This chain uses TRBV18 with TRBJ1-5; D possibly corresponds to TRBD1 (6 bases). Trimming removed 5 bases at V and 6 bases at J, with 14 bases between. The CDR3 loop spans 14 amino acids. Germline-derived CDR1 and CDR2 are KGHSH and LQKENI.

The chain uses TRBV14 and TRBJ2-3; 7 positions match TRBD1. The CDR3 runs 16 residues. Germline CDR1 and CDR2: SGHDN and FVKESK. The ends lost 1 base at V and 1 base at J; junction bases unmatched: 5. CDR3 DNA: TGTGCCAGCAGCCAAGTCGTGGGACAGCGCACAGATACGCAGTATTTT. Encoded protein: CASSQVVGQRTDTQYF. Full variable domain (rest looked up from reference TRBV14 and TRBJ2-3): EAGVTQFPSHSVIEKGQTVTLRCDPISGHDNLYWYRRVMGKEIKFLLHFVKESKQDESGMPNNRFLAERTGGTYSTLKVQPAELEDSGVYFCASSQVVGQRTDTQYFGPGTRLTVL.

This chain uses TRBV7-8 with TRBJ2-5; TRBD1 might be the D (6 bases). The CDR3 runs 16 residues. The germline gives CDR1 SGHVS, CDR2 FQNEAQ. Trimming left V 1 base short and J 0 bases short, with 12 bases between. CDR3 nucleotides: TGTGCCAGCAGCTTAGTGGCTAGGGGGTACCAAGAGACCCAGTACTTC. It encodes CASSLVARGYQETQYF.

This clone was detected a few times. The chain couples TRBV5-6 to TRBJ1-5; 11 bases are a match to TRBD1. CDR3 size: 16 residues. Trimming at V came to 4 bases and at J to 7 bases, leaving 10 bases not matched to a gene. The germline gives CDR1 SGHDT, CDR2 YYEEEE. This CDR3 is CASSQTRTGGGQPQHF. CDR3 DNA: TGTGCCAGCAGCCAGACGAGGACAGGGGGCGGCCAGCCCCAGCATTTT.